One sample yielded the 10 T cell receptor beta chains listed below, sequenced in a study of T cell clonality in common variable immunodeficiency. Only in-frame clones appear in the TCRdb table, and some are missing; sequencing was by immunoSEQ multiplex PCR. In total the sample includes 30,000 to 40,000 clones, none of them seen once. The source material was peripheral blood mononuclear cells. The receptors were gathered from a person aged 18 to 70 in good health.

This clone has at least ten counts. The read gets to within 3 residues of the CDR3 end, and the germline J gene fills in the rest. The chain carries TRBV7-2 and TRBJ2-3, with D tentatively TRBD2 (7 bases). Trimming cost V 4 bases and J 4 bases, with 15 bases left between them. The CDR3 is 15 residues long. CDR1 SGHTA and CDR2 FQGNSA come from the germline V gene. The CDR3 sequence: CASSWGGRGADTQYF. The sequenced CDR3 bases are TGTGCCAGCAGCTGGGGGGGGCGCGGCGCAGATACG.

This clone has a count of ten or more. The CDR3 end falls 3 residues outside the read, so it is completed with the germline J gene. The chain joins TRBV7-6 to TRBJ1-6; maybe TRBD1 (6 bases). CDR3 length equals 16 residues. CDR1 is SGHVS and CDR2 is FNYEAQ in the germline V gene. With 5 bases removed from V and 1 base from J, the gap between germline ends came to 12 bases. The DNA read from the CDR3 is TGTGCCAGCAGCCCCACCGGACAGTCCTATAATTCACCC. It specifies CASSPTGQSYNSP. The complete CDR3 reads CASSPTGQSYNSPLHF.

This clone was detected ten times or more. The CDR3 is cut off 3 residues early in the read; its end comes from the germline J gene. The chain links TRBV29-1 to TRBJ2-1; the D gene is possibly TRBD2 (5 bases). Germline V lookup: CDR1 SQVTM, CDR2 ANQGSEA. V lost 7 bases, J lost 8 bases, and 24 bases lay in between. The length of the CDR3 is 15 residues. The CDR3 sequence is CSANPGSVYTYEQFF. The DNA read from the CDR3 is TGCAGCGCAAATCCGGGGAGCGTATACACATATGAG.

This clone was recorded many times. The read finishes 3 residues shy of the CDR3 end, and the germline J gene is used to complete it. This chain links TRBV6-2 or TRBV6-3 with TRBJ1-3; the D is unclear. The V gene lost 6 bases and the J gene lost 8 bases, with 14 bases spanning the gap. The CDR3 has 13 residues. In germline, CDR1 is MNHEY, CDR2 SVGEGT. Partial CDR3 DNA: TGTGCCAGCAGAACCCAGGCGCTACACACC. As protein: CASRTQALHT. The CDR3 as a whole reads CASRTQALHTIYF.

This clone has more than one count but fewer than ten. The part of the CDR3 DNA that was read is TGTGCCTGGAGTCTGGAGCGGCTCAGCTCCTACGAC. Its translation is CAWSLERLSSYD. The whole CDR3 sequence reads CAWSLERLSSYDYTF. The gene calls are TRBV30 and TRBJ1-2; D not certain. The read is 3 residues too short to cover the CDR3 end, so that end is filled in from the germline J gene. In germline, CDR1 is GTSNPN, CDR2 SVGIG (reference sequence). The CDR3 is 15 amino acids.

There are many counts of this clone. The DNA ends 3 residues before the CDR3 does, and the rest of the CDR3 is filled in from the germline J gene. V gene TRBV18 combines with J gene TRBJ2-1; a possible D gene is TRBD2 (5 bases). Germline V lookup: CDR1 KGHSH, CDR2 LQKENI. The CDR3 contains 15 residues. V shed 6 bases and J shed 5 bases, with 17 bases lying between them. The chain's CDR3 is CASSLSRRSNNEQFF. The sequenced CDR3 bases are TGTGCCAGCTCTCTTAGCCGGAGGTCGAACAATGAG.

This clone was observed many times. The CDR3 protein is CSAPGDYNEQFF. Incomplete CDR3 DNA: TGCAGCGCCCCCGGGGACTACAATGAG. The chain links TRBV29-1 to TRBJ2-1, with D perhaps TRBD2 (5 bases). The read halts 3 residues ahead of the CDR3 end, with the missing end drawn from the germline J gene. V shed 7 bases and J shed 3 bases, with 10 bases lying between them. Germline V lookup: CDR1 SQVTM, CDR2 ANQGSEA. CDR3 length equals 12 residues.

Ten or more counts support this clone. The read falls 3 residues short of the CDR3 end, and the missing part is taken from the germline J gene. V usage is TRBV2 and J usage is TRBJ1-4; 10 bases map to TRBD1. This CDR3 region has 14 residues. CDR1 is SNHLY, CDR2 FYNNEI, per germline. V was clipped by 5 bases and J by 5 bases; unmatched bases: 2. CDR3 sequence: CASSRGQGNEKLFF. The DNA read from the CDR3 is TGTGCCAGCAGTCGGGGACAGGGGAATGAAAAA.

This clone appeared many times. The CDR3 end falls 3 residues outside the read, so it is completed with the germline J gene. The V gene is TRBV4-1, the J gene TRBJ2-7; 11 nucleotides align to TRBD1. V trimming: 1 base; J trimming: 3 bases; junction bases outside the gene matches: 2. CDR3 length: 15 residues. Germline CDR1 and CDR2: MGHRA and YSYEKL. This chain's CDR3 is CASSQGGTGGYEQYF. The covered CDR3 bases are TGCGCCAGCAGCCAAGGCGGGACAGGGGGCTACGAG.

This clone was observed many times. The read ends 3 residues early relative to the CDR3; the germline J gene fills the gap. The chain couples TRBV20-1 to TRBJ2-2; D perhaps matches TRBD1 (6 bases). Between the trimmed V and J ends, which lost 0 bases and 0 bases, there was a span of 14 bases. This CDR3 has 17 residues. Germline V gene sequence: CDR1 DFQATT, CDR2 SNEGSKA (reference sequence). The covered CDR3 bases are TGCAGTGCTAGAGATGGGACATCCTCGTCGAACACCGGGGAG. This translates into CSARDGTSSSNTGE. The entire CDR3 reads CSARDGTSSSNTGELFF.